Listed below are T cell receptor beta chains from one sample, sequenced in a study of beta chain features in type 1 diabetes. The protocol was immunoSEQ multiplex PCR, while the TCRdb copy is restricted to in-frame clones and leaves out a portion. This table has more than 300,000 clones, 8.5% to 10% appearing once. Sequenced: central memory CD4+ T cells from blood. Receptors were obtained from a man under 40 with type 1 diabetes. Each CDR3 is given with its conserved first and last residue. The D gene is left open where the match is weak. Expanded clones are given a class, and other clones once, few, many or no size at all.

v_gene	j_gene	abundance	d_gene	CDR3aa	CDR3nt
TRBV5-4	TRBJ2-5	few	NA	CASSLDRKETQYF	TGTGCCAGCAGCTTGGACAGAAAAGAGACCCAGTACTTC
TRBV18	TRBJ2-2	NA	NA	CASSPRRGSEADTGELFF	TGTGCCAGCTCACCACGGAGGGGGAGCGAGGCTGATACCGGGGAGCTGTTTTTT
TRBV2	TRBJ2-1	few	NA	CASRRDQYNEQFF	TGTGCCAGCCGACGGGACCAATACAATGAGCAGTTCTTC
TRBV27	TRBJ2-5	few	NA	CASSFPGSIRETQYF	TGTGCCAGCAGTTTCCCAGGGAGTATACGAGAGACCCAGTACTTC
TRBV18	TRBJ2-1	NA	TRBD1	CASSPRTGEEQFF	TGTGCCAGCTCACCCAGGACAGGCGAAGAGCAGTTCTTC
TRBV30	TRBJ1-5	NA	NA	CAWADLGDQPQHF	TGTGCCTGGGCCGACCTAGGGGATCAGCCCCAGCATTTT
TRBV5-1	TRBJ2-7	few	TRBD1	CASTQGTGRNEQYF	TGCGCCAGCACCCAAGGGACAGGGAGGAACGAGCAGTACTTC
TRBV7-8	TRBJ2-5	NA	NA	CASSLFGQTIQTQYF	TGTGCCAGCAGCTTATTTGGACAGACTATACAGACCCAGTACTTC
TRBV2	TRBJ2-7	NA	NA	CASYRGGSYEQYF	TGTGCCAGCTACAGGGGGGGATCCTACGAGCAGTACTTC
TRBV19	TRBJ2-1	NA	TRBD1	CASSPRTGYNEQFF	TGTGCCAGTAGTCCCAGGACAGGCTACAATGAGCAGTTCTTC
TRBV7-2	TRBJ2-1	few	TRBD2	CASSHEMGLAGRRQFF	TGTGCCAGCAGCCACGAAATGGGACTAGCGGGACGTCGGCAGTTCTTC
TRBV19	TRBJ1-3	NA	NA	CASSNHERNTIYF	TGTGCCAGTAGTAACCACGAGCGAAACACCATATATTTT
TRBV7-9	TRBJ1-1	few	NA	CASSLFATAGTEAFF	TGTGCCAGCAGCTTATTTGCCACAGCGGGGACTGAAGCTTTCTTT
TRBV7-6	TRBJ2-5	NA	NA	CASSLQGLQETQYF	TGTGCCAGCAGCTTACAGGGACTTCAAGAGACCCAGTACTTC
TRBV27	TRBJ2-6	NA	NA	CASSPLPGQPSGANVLTF	TGTGCCAGCAGTCCCCTCCCGGGACAACCCTCTGGGGCCAACGTCCTGACTTTC
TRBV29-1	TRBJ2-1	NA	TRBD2	CSGTQASGGPYNEQFF	TGCAGCGGTACTCAAGCTAGCGGGGGGCCCTACAATGAGCAGTTCTTC
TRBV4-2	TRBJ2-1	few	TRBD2	CASSQGRTSGDEQFF	TGTGCCAGCAGCCAAGGCCGCACTAGCGGAGATGAGCAGTTCTTC
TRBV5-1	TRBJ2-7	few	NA	CASSPRRVGYEQYF	TGCGCCAGCAGCCCTCGAAGGGTGGGCTACGAGCAGTACTTC
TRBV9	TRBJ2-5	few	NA	CASSVGASDQETQYF	TGTGCCAGCAGCGTAGGGGCTAGCGACCAAGAGACCCAGTACTTC